A single T cell receptor beta chain is shown here with its context. This sample is drawn from a study of prognosis after radiotherapy for stage I lung cancer. Study-level background: Subsequent to radiotherapy, distant metastatic disease emerged in a handful of patients (median approximately seven months), whereas about 15 exhibited no significant progression.

Two rounds of multiplex PCR amplified TCR beta CDR3 from genomic DNA. Amplification in first-round PCR relied on primers specific to each TRBV and TRBJ gene. MiXCR, run by TCRdb on the multiplex PCR reads, gives a single entry per CDR3 protein. The sample gives nearly 25,000 distinct CDR3 sequences, approximately 35% of which show up once; roughly two thirds is in the top ten. This TCR came from a donor aged 50 or older with non-small cell lung cancer. The specimen was PBMCs, collected before or after stereotactic body radiation therapy (not recorded which).

CDR3 loop: CASRGLAGEQYF. CDR3 bases: TGTGCCAGCAGGGGACTAGCGGGAGAGCAGTACTTC. The chain uses TRBV6-1 and TRBJ2-7; 13 bases map to TRBD2. The CDR3 has 12 residues. CDR1 MNHNS and CDR2 SASEGT come from the germline V gene. With 6 bases clipped from V and 7 bases from J, the junction kept 0 bases outside the gene matches.